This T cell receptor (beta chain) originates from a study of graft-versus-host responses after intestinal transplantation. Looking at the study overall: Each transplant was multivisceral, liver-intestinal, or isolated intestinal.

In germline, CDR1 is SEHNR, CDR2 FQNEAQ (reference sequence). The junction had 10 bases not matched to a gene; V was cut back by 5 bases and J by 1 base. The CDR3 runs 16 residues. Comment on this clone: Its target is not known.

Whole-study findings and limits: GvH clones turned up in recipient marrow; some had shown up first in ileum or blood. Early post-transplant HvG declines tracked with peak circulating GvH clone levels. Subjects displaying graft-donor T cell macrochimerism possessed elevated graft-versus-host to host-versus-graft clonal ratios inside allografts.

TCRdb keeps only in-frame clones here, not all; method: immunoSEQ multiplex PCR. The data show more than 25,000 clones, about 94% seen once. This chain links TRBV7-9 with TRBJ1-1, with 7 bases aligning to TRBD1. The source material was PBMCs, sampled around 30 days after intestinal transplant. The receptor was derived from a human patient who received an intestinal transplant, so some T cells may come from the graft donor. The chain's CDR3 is CASSPIGTGANTEAFF. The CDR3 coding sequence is TGTGCCAGCAGCCCCATAGGTACAGGGGCGAACACTGAAGCTTTCTTT.